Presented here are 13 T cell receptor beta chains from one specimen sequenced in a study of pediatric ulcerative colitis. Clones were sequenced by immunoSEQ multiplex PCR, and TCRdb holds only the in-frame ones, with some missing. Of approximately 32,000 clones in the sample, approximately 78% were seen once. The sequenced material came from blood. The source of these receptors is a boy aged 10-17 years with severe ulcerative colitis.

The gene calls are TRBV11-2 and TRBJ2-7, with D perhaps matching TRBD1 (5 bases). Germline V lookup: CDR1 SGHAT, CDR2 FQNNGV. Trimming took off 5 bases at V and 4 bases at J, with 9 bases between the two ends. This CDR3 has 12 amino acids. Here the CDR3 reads CASSAQGYEQYF. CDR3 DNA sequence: TGTGCCAGCAGCGCCCAGGGATACGAGCAGTACTTC.

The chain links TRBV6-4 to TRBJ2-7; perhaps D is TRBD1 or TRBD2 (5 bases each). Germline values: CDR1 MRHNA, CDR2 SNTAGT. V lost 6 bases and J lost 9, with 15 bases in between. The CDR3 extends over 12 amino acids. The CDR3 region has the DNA TGTGCCAGCAGACAGACAACCGGGACGCAGTACTTC. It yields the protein CASRQTTGTQYF.

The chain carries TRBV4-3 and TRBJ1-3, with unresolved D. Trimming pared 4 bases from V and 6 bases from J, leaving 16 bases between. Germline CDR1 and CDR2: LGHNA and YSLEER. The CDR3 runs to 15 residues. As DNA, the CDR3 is TGCGCCAGCAGCCCCGGGCGCTACGCGGAAAACACCATATATTTT. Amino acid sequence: CASSPGRYAENTIYF.

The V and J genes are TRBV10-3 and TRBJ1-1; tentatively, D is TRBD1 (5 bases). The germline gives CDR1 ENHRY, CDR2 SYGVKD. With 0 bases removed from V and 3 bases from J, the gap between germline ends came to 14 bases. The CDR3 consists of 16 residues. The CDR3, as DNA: TGTGCCATCAGTGAGTCCCCCCTCCGGGACTACACTGAAGCTTTCTTT. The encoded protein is CAISESPLRDYTEAFF.

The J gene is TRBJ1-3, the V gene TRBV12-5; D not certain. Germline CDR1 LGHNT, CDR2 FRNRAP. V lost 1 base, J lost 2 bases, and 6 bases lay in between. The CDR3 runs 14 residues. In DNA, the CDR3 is TGTGCTAGTGGTTTGGGGTCTCCTGGAAACACCATATATTTT. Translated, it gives CASGLGSPGNTIYF.

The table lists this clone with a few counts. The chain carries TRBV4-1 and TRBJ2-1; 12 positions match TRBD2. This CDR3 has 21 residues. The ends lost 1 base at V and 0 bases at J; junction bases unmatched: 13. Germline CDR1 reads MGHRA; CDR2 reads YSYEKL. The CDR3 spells CASSQVGRGLAGSSSYNEQFF. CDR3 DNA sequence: TGCGCCAGCAGCCAAGTGGGGAGGGGACTAGCGGGTTCTAGCTCCTACAATGAGCAGTTCTTC.

The CDR3 sequence is CASSPNAGRANYGYTF. The CDR3 region has the DNA TGTGCCAGCTCACCAAACGCAGGAAGAGCTAACTATGGCTACACCTTC. The rearrangement joins TRBV18 to TRBJ1-2; D unresolved. The ends were cut back, 2 bases at V and 0 bases at J, with 13 bases in the middle. The CDR3 totals 16 residues. CDR1 is KGHSH, CDR2 LQKENI, per germline.

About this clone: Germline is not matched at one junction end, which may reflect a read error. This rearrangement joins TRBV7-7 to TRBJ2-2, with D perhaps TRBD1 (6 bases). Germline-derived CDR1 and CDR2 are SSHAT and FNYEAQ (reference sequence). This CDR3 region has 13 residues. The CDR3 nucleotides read TGTGCTAGCAGCTCCTCAGGGGTCGGGGAGCTGTTTTTT. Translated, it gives CASSSSGVGELFF.

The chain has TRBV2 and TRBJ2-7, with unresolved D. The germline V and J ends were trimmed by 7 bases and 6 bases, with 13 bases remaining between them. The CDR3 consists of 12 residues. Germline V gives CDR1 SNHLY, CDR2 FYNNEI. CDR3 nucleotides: TGTGCCAGCACCCCGGTGACCGCCGAGCAGTACTTC. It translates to CASTPVTAEQYF.

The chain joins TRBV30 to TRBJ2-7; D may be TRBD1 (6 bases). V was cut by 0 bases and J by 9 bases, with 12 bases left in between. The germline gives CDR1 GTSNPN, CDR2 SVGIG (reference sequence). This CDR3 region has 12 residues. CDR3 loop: CAWSVGTWWQYF. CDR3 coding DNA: TGTGCCTGGAGTGTGGGGACATGGTGGCAGTACTTC.

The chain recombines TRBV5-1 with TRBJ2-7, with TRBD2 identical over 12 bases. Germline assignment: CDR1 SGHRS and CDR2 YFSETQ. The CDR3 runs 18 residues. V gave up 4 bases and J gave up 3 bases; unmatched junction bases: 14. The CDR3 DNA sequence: TGCGCCAGCAGCCCAGCCGGGGCTAGCGGGGGGGGGCTCTACGAGCAGTACTTC. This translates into CASSPAGASGGGLYEQYF.

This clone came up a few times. The CDR3 sequence: CASSFYGGDEQYF. The CDR3 coding sequence is TGCGCCAGCAGCTTCTATGGTGGGGACGAGCAGTACTTC. The chain uses TRBV5-1 and TRBJ2-7, with D unresolved. This CDR3 is 13 amino acids long. Trimming pared 2 bases from V and 5 bases from J, leaving 11 bases between. Germline-derived CDR1 and CDR2 are SGHRS and YFSETQ.

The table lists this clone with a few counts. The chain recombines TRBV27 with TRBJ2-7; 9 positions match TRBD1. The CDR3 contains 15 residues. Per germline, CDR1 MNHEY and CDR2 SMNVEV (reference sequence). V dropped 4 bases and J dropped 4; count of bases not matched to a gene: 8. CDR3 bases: TGTGCCAGCAGTTCCTATCCGGGACAGGGTTACGAGCAGTACTTC. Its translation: CASSSYPGQGYEQYF.